The rows below give T cell receptor beta chains drawn from one sample of a study of cytotoxic CD8 clonotypes in ibrutinib-treated CLL. The data were produced by immunoSEQ multiplex PCR, yet TCRdb's version contains in-frame clones alone and is incomplete. The repertoire holds 12,000 to 15,000 clones, with about two thirds as singletons. The specimen comprised PBMCs, sampled before ibrutinib treatment. These receptor sequences come from a human donor with chronic lymphocytic leukemia. Each CDR3 is given with its conserved first and last residue. D genes are given only for firm matches. Some rows have no size entry. The others give once, few or many, or a class for an expanded clone.

>TRBV7-9|TRBJ1-3|NA|17|TRBD1
CASSKAGLTGDGNTIYF
TGTGCCAGCAGTAAAGCGGGCCTGACAGGGGACGGAAACACCATATATTTT
>TRBV27|TRBJ1-2|NA|14|NA
CASSFAGANYGYTF
TGTGCCAGCAGTTTTGCGGGAGCTAACTATGGCTACACCTTC
>TRBV4-1|TRBJ2-1|NA|17|NA
CASSHTGSWSSYNEQFF
TGCGCCAGCAGCCATACAGGGTCCTGGAGCTCCTACAATGAGCAGTTCTTC
>TRBV5-4|TRBJ1-2|NA|15|TRBD1
CASSLSGTGGDGYTF
TGTGCCAGCAGCTTGTCAGGCACAGGGGGCGATGGCTACACCTTC
>TRBV2|TRBJ1-2|NA|12|NA
CASNTREGGPTF
TGTGCCAGCAATACCCGAGAAGGGGGTCCCACCTTC
>TRBV15|TRBJ1-2|NA|14|TRBD1
CATRGGRKNYGYTF
TGTGCCACCAGAGGGGGCAGAAAGAACTATGGCTACACCTTC
>TRBV7-8|TRBJ1-5|NA|15|TRBD1
CASSSFGTGNQPQHF
TGTGCCAGCAGCTCGTTTGGGACAGGGAATCAGCCCCAGCATTTT
>TRBV18|TRBJ2-1|NA|15|TRBD2
CASSPRRLAGDEQFF
TGTGCCAGCTCACCAAGGAGACTAGCGGGGGATGAGCAGTTCTTC
>TRBV9|TRBJ1-6|NA|14|NA
CASSGRDNNSPLHF
TGTGCCAGCAGCGGCAGGGACAATAATTCACCCCTCCACTTT
>TRBV4-1|TRBJ1-3|NA|15|TRBD1
CASSLDRGPGNTIYF
TGCGCCAGCAGCCTCGACAGGGGGCCAGGAAACACCATATATTTT
>TRBV4-1|TRBJ2-7|NA|14|TRBD2
CASSQLAGGYEQYF
TGCGCCAGCAGCCAACTAGCGGGGGGCTACGAGCAGTACTTC
>TRBV18|TRBJ1-3|NA|15|NA
CASSPTASSGNTIYF
TGTGCCAGCTCACCGACAGCGAGCTCTGGAAACACCATATATTTT
>TRBV5-6|TRBJ2-5|NA|17|TRBD2
CASSLDSAGGTPETQYF
TGTGCCAGCAGCTTGGACTCCGCGGGGGGGACGCCGGAGACCCAGTACTTC
>TRBV21-1|TRBJ1-4|NA|18|NA
CASSARPARRWGYEKLFF
TGTGCCAGCAGCGCCCGCCCCGCCAGGAGGTGGGGTTACGAAAAACTGTTTTTT
>TRBV18|TRBJ2-1|NA|15|TRBD2
CASSPTDSGAGEQFF
TGTGCCAGCTCCCCAACAGATAGCGGGGCAGGTGAGCAGTTCTTC
>TRBV5-1|TRBJ1-4|once|16|TRBD1
CASSPGAGTGNEKLFF
TGCGCCAGCAGCCCGGGGGCCGGGACAGGGAATGAAAAACTGTTTTTT
>TRBV5-1|TRBJ2-3|NA|15|NA
CASSPRTASTDTQYF
TGCGCCAGCAGCCCCCGGACAGCTAGCACAGATACGCAGTATTTT
>TRBV11-2|TRBJ1-5|NA|16|NA
CASSLGTVYSNQPQHF
TGTGCCAGCAGCTTAGGGACAGTATATAGCAATCAGCCCCAGCATTTT
>TRBV4-1|TRBJ1-4|few|14|NA
CASSQDGLGLSLFF
TGCGCCAGCAGCCAAGATGGGTTAGGGCTCTCACTGTTTTTT
>TRBV7-9|TRBJ1-6|NA|15|TRBD1
CASSFPGQGGSPLHF
TGTGCCAGCAGCTTCCCCGGACAGGGGGGCTCACCCCTCCACTTT
>TRBV5-6|TRBJ2-7|few|15|NA
CASSFLGVGSYEQYF
TGTGCCAGCAGCTTCTTGGGAGTAGGCTCCTACGAGCAGTACTTC
>TRBV19|TRBJ2-2|NA|16|NA
CASSIEKGRNTGELFF
TGTGCCAGTAGTATAGAGAAAGGACGGAACACCGGGGAGCTGTTTTTT
>TRBV4-1|TRBJ2-3|NA|18|TRBD2
CASSQDWDMGLGGDTQYF
TGCGCCAGCAGCCAAGATTGGGACATGGGACTAGGAGGGGATACGCAGTATTTT
>TRBV11-2|TRBJ1-1|few|11|NA
CASSSSTEAFF
TGTGCCAGCAGCTCTAGCACTGAAGCTTTCTTT
>TRBV5-4|TRBJ2-2|NA|12|NA
CASSLDLGELFF
TGTGCCAGCAGCTTGGATTTGGGGGAGCTGTTTTTT
>TRBV5-4|TRBJ1-6|NA|16|NA
CASSLAGGTRNSPLHF
TGTGCCAGCAGCTTGGCCGGAGGGACTCGAAATTCACCCCTCCACTTT
>TRBV5-4|TRBJ2-6|NA|15|NA
CASSLGGRGANVLTF
TGTGCCAGCAGCTTGGGAGGACGTGGGGCCAACGTCCTGACTTTC
>TRBV7-9|TRBJ2-1|NA|15|NA
CASSLRQASYNEQFF
TGTGCCAGCAGCTTAAGGCAGGCTTCCTACAATGAGCAGTTCTTC
>TRBV29-1|TRBJ2-1|medium-sized|13|TRBD2
CSATGLLNNEQFF
TGCAGCGCTACGGGACTACTCAACAATGAGCAGTTCTTC
>TRBV19|TRBJ1-2|medium-sized|17|NA
CASTTRGGTSAPYGYTF
TGTGCCAGTACCACCCGAGGGGGGACGTCGGCCCCCTATGGCTACACCTTC
>TRBV5-4|TRBJ1-1|NA|14|NA
CASSWAEGPLEAFF
TGTGCCAGCAGCTGGGCAGAGGGACCCCTTGAAGCTTTCTTT
>TRBV9|TRBJ2-1|few|15|TRBD2
CASSVEVAGLNEQFF
TGTGCCAGCAGCGTAGAGGTAGCGGGGTTAAATGAGCAGTTCTTC
>TRBV29-1|TRBJ1-2|few|12|NA
CSVGLPHYGYTF
TGCAGCGTCGGACTGCCGCACTATGGCTACACCTTC
>TRBV4-1|TRBJ1-2|NA|14|NA
CASSQGTGVGGYTF
TGCGCCAGCAGCCAAGGAACCGGGGTGGGGGGCTACACCTTC
>TRBV5-1|TRBJ2-7|NA|14|NA
CASSSDRGVREQYF
TGCGCCAGCAGCTCGGACCGTGGGGTTCGGGAGCAGTACTTC
>TRBV7-9|TRBJ1-2|NA|16|TRBD1
CASSARQTGGIDGYTF
TGTGCCAGCAGCGCACGACAAACAGGGGGAATCGACGGCTACACCTTC